These 28 T cell receptor beta chains were sequenced from one sample in a study of blood T cells in healthy people across ages. With a J-beta primer mix and a sample-barcoded 5' primer, a second PCR ran about 7 to 12 cycles. TCRdb re-derived calls from the 5' RACE reads in MiXCR, one entry per CDR3 protein. The profile shows about 1.5 million distinct CDR3 sequences, 42% of them singletons. Sequenced: blood. The receptors originated from a woman between 18 and 29 years old in good health.

This clonotype was counted only a few times. V gene TRBV3-1 combines with J gene TRBJ1-5; D gene unclear. Germline V lookup: CDR1 LGHDT, CDR2 YNNKEL (reference sequence). CDR3 length: 16 residues. V was trimmed by 1 base and J by 8 bases, leaving 18 bases between them. CDR3: CASSQGGRGYPEPQHF. DNA for the CDR3: TGTGCCAGCAGCCAAGGCGGGCGCGGCTACCCTGAGCCCCAGCATTTT.

This clonotype has a single count. The chain links TRBV20-1 to TRBJ2-1; D is undetermined. Trimming took 3 bases from V and 3 from J, leaving 18 bases between them. The CDR3 is made up of 16 amino acids. Germline CDR1 and CDR2: DFQATT and SNEGSKA (reference sequence). The CDR3 DNA is TGCAGTGCTAGCGGCCCCGGGCGGAAGGGCTACAATGAGCAGTTCTTC. Translated, it gives CSASGPGRKGYNEQFF.

The chain is built from TRBV5-5 and TRBJ1-2; D gene uncertain. This CDR3 region has 11 residues. From germline, CDR1 is SGHKS and CDR2 YYEKEE (reference sequence). The ends were cut back, 3 bases at V and 8 bases at J, with 8 bases in the middle. The CDR3 loop is CASSSPLGYTF. The CDR3 nucleotides are TGTGCCAGCAGCTCCCCGCTAGGCTACACCTTC.

This clonotype came up a few times. The V and J genes are TRBV6-1 and TRBJ2-1; 8 bases fit TRBD2. The last part of the DNA fits TRBJ2-7 better; the J call may be wrong. Germline CDR1 is MNHNS and CDR2 is SASEGT. CDR3 size: 15 residues. The CDR3 bases are TGTGCCAGCAGTGAAGCGGCGGGAGGATACAATGAGCAGTACTTC. Protein sequence: CASSEAAGGYNEQYF.

The V gene is TRBV20-1, the J gene TRBJ2-1, with 10 positions matching TRBD2. TRBJ2-7 explains the end of the DNA better; the J call may be wrong. The CDR3 covers 15 residues. Germline V gives CDR1 DFQATT, CDR2 SNEGSKA (reference sequence). The CDR3 bases are TGCAGTGCTCTGGCCTCTAGCGGGAGAGGCAATGAGCAGTACTTC. Its translation: CSALASSGRGNEQYF.

The V and J genes are TRBV10-3 and TRBJ2-7; 8 bases agree with TRBD1. Germline loops: CDR1 ENHRY, CDR2 SYGVKD. V lost 6 bases and J lost 2; bases outside the gene matches: 3. The CDR3 is made up of 13 amino acids. The CDR3 nucleotides are TGTGCCATCAGGACAGGGGAGGCCTACGAGCAGTACTTC. As protein: CAIRTGEAYEQYF.

In DNA, the CDR3 is TGTGCCAGCAGCTCCCCTTGGACGGATGCCTCCGAGCAGTACTTC. Translated: CASSSPWTDASEQYF. The V gene is TRBV11-3, the J gene TRBJ2-5; no definite D call. The J call may be wrong; the DNA end is better matched by TRBJ2-7. Germline V gene lookup returns CDR1 SGHNT and CDR2 YENEEA. CDR3 length equals 15 residues.

The chain carries TRBV13 and TRBJ1-2; D ambiguous. The CDR3 consists of 15 residues. Germline V gives CDR1 PRHDT, CDR2 FYEKMQ (reference sequence). V shed 5 bases and J shed 6 bases, with 19 bases lying between them. CDR3 region: CASSPTQGGLDGYTF. The CDR3 DNA is TGTGCCAGCAGCCCAACCCAAGGTGGGCTTGATGGCTACACCTTC.

About this clonotype: The junction departs from the called germline gene at one end, perhaps through a read error. CDR3 region: CATNPLQGLNAEAFF. In DNA form, the CDR3 reads TGTGCCACCAACCCCCTACAGGGTTTGAACGCTGAAGCTTTCTTT. The genes are TRBV10-3 and TRBJ1-1, with a tentative D call TRBD1 (6 bases). The CDR3 loop spans 15 amino acids. The germline CDR1 and CDR2 sequences are ENHRY and SYGVKD.

The table lists this clonotype with a few counts. J is TRBJ1-2 and V is TRBV28, with a possible D match to TRBD1 (5 bases). The ends were cut back, 5 bases at V and 6 bases at J, with 22 bases in the middle. The CDR3 consists of 16 residues. Germline assignment: CDR1 MDHEN and CDR2 SYDVKM. This CDR3 reads CASSPIPGRRTDGYTF. The CDR3 DNA is TGTGCCAGCAGTCCCATCCCGGGACGCAGGACGGATGGCTACACCTTC.

V usage is TRBV2 and J usage is TRBJ2-7, with 9 bases aligning to TRBD2. Trimming removed 2 bases from V and 5 bases from J; junction bases left unmatched: 10. The germline gives CDR1 SNHLY, CDR2 FYNNEI. The CDR3 runs 16 residues. CDR3 sequence reads: CASSEIQGGGVNEQYF. The CDR3 nucleotides are TGTGCCAGCAGTGAAATTCAGGGCGGGGGGGTCAACGAGCAGTACTTC.

The J gene is TRBJ2-5, the V gene TRBV12-3 or TRBV12-4; D unresolved. The DNA end is more similar to TRBJ2-1, so the J call may be wrong. The CDR3 is 16 amino acids. This CDR3 is CASLPFRRMNQETQFF. The DNA for the CDR3 is TGTGCCAGCCTACCTTTTAGGCGGATGAACCAAGAGACCCAGTTCTTC.

The rearrangement uses TRBV2 and TRBJ2-5; TRBD1 might be the D (5 bases). The V gene's germline CDR1 is SNHLY and CDR2 FYNNEI. Trimming took 3 bases from V and 6 from J, leaving 14 bases between them. The CDR3 sequence is 14 residues long. This CDR3 reads CASSDLSQGKTQYF. As DNA, the CDR3 is TGTGCCAGCAGTGATCTTAGCCAGGGAAAGACCCAGTACTTC.

This clonotype showed up just a few times. V usage is TRBV7-2 and J usage is TRBJ2-4; the D gene could be TRBD1 or TRBD2 (6 bases each). Germline assignment: CDR1 SGHTA and CDR2 FQGNSA. The CDR3 extends over 14 amino acids. Trimming took 1 base from V and 9 from J, leaving 13 bases between them. CDR3 bases: TGTGCCAGCAGCTTAGGGGGGGCGCAGCGCATTCAGTACTTC. It is translated as CASSLGGAQRIQYF.

This chain connects TRBV20-1 to TRBJ2-4; maybe TRBD2 (6 bases). Gene TRBJ2-7 matches the end of the DNA better, so the J call may be wrong. This CDR3 region has 14 residues. Germline V CDR1 and CDR2: DFQATT, SNEGSKA (reference sequence). CDR3 coding DNA: TGCAGTGCTAGCCCCGCGGGGTCGGTCTCCGAGCAGTACTTC. Encoded protein: CSASPAGSVSEQYF.

This clonotype was observed a few times. The J gene is TRBJ2-7, the V gene TRBV6-5, with TRBD2 matching 9 bases. Unmatched junction bases numbered 5, after V lost 0 bases and J lost 2 bases. Germline CDR1 reads MNHEY; CDR2 reads SVGAGI. This CDR3 comprises 16 residues. The CDR3, as DNA: TGTGCCAGCAGTTACTCGAGACTAGCGGAAACCTACGAGCAGTACTTC. It encodes CASSYSRLAETYEQYF.

In this sample, this clonotype turned up a few times. V and J are TRBV7-9 and TRBJ1-6, with 9 bases fitting TRBD1. Germline V CDR1 and CDR2: SEHNR, FQNEAQ (reference sequence). There are 15 residues in the CDR3. The J segment lost 10 bases and the V segment lost 5 bases, leaving 9 bases of the junction unmatched. CDR3 protein: CASSPGDRESSPLHF. For the CDR3, the DNA is TGTGCCAGCAGCCCAGGGGACAGGGAGAGCTCACCCCTCCACTTT.

The chain carries TRBV11-2 and TRBJ1-1; perhaps TRBD1 as D (5 bases). Trimming left V 4 bases short and J 1 base short, with 10 bases between. Germline lookup yields CDR1 SGHAT and CDR2 FQNNGV. The CDR3 sequence is 14 residues long. Written as DNA, the CDR3 is TGTGCCAGCAGCTCCCTAACAGGGAACACTGAAGCTTTCTTT. It encodes CASSSLTGNTEAFF. The full variable domain, with the rest looked up from reference TRBV11-2 and TRBJ1-1, is EAGVAQSPRYKIIEKRQSVAFWCNPISGHATLYWYQQILGQGPKLLIQFQNNGVVDDSQLPKDRFSAERLKGVDSTLKIQPAKLEDSAVYLCASSSLTGNTEAFFGQGTRLTVV.

CDR3 nucleotide sequence: TGTGCCAGCAGCGCAAGAGCGGGGGGGCCTCTTTACAATGAGCAGTTCTTC. Translation: CASSARAGGPLYNEQFF. The rearrangement links TRBV7-2 to TRBJ2-1, with TRBD2 matching over 10 bases. The germline V gene encodes CDR1 SGHTA and CDR2 FQGNSA. V lost 5 bases, J lost 4 bases, and 11 bases stayed unmatched. The CDR3 length is 17 residues.

The V and J genes are TRBV28 and TRBJ2-7; 8 positions agree with TRBD1. There are 16 residues in the CDR3. V was pared by 6 bases and J by 2 bases, with 12 bases of the junction left unmatched. Looked up from germline, CDR1 is MDHEN and CDR2 is SYDVKM. CDR3 nucleotides: TGTGCCAGCAGCAACTTACTTGGACAGGGTACCTACGAGCAGTACTTC. It is translated as CASSNLLGQGTYEQYF.

This clonotype was counted between two and nine times. This chain uses TRBV20-1 with TRBJ2-4, with 7 bases fitting TRBD1. The CDR3 is 16 amino acids. The V gene's germline CDR1 is DFQATT and CDR2 SNEGSKA (reference sequence). The ends lost 1 base at V and 0 bases at J; junction bases unmatched: 6. CDR3 residues: CSARVGTALAKNIQYF. The CDR3 DNA reads TGCAGTGCTAGAGTAGGGACAGCACTAGCCAAAAACATTCAGTACTTC.

The chain joins TRBV12-3 or TRBV12-4 to TRBJ2-4; D not resolved. CDR3 size: 15 residues. Between the trimmed V and J ends, which lost 1 base and 0 bases, there was a span of 7 bases. In DNA form, the CDR3 reads TGTGCCAGCAGTTTAGGACTCTTAGCCAAAAACATTCAGTACTTC. This gives the protein CASSLGLLAKNIQYF.

The chain recombines TRBV20-1 with TRBJ2-1; no definite D call. This CDR3 region has 14 residues. The ends were cut back, 3 bases at V and 0 bases at J, with 9 bases in the middle. Germline CDR1 reads DFQATT; CDR2 reads SNEGSKA (reference sequence). The CDR3 here is CSASTASSYNEQFF. The CDR3 coding sequence is TGCAGTGCTAGTACTGCTAGCTCCTACAATGAGCAGTTCTTC.

This clonotype was detected ten times or more. The CDR3 reads CASSLGLAEYNEQFF. CDR3 nucleotide sequence: TGTGCCAGCAGCCTCGGACTAGCGGAGTACAATGAGCAGTTCTTC. This chain connects TRBV7-2 to TRBJ2-1; 10 positions agree with TRBD2. This CDR3 spans 15 amino acids. CDR1 is SGHTA and CDR2 is FQGNSA in the germline V gene. With V trimmed by 5 bases and J by 4 bases, 5 bases remained unmatched.

The rearrangement uses TRBV9 and TRBJ2-1; D may be TRBD1 (5 bases). The V end was cut by 3 bases, the J end by 2 bases, with 12 bases between. CDR1 and CDR2 from the germline V gene are SGDLS and YYNGEE. This CDR3 has 15 residues. The CDR3 nucleotides read TGTGCCAGCAGCGCCTCTTGGGGCCCCTACAATGAGCAGTTCTTC. It is translated as CASSASWGPYNEQFF.

This clonotype was counted a few times. The genes are TRBV7-2 and TRBJ2-7; D is perhaps TRBD1 (6 bases). There are 16 residues in the CDR3. Germline V CDR1 and CDR2: SGHTA, FQGNSA. V dropped 1 base and J dropped 0 bases, with 13 bases sitting between them. In DNA form, the CDR3 reads TGTGCCAGCAGCTTAGGGGGGACACTGCACTCCTACGAGCAGTACTTC. Residues: CASSLGGTLHSYEQYF.

This clonotype has only a few counts. The chain joins TRBV11-2 to TRBJ2-3; 8 bases align to TRBD2. With 5 bases clipped from V and 0 bases from J, the junction kept 4 bases outside the gene matches. The V gene's germline CDR1 is SGHAT and CDR2 FQNNGV. This CDR3 has 15 amino acids. The chain's CDR3 is CASSARGGSTDTQYF. DNA for the CDR3: TGTGCCAGCAGCGCCCGGGGGGGGAGCACAGATACGCAGTATTTT.

This clonotype has ten or more counts. For the CDR3, the DNA is TGTGCCAGCAGCCACCCCGGGAACATTCAGTACTTC. It specifies CASSHPGNIQYF. The chain uses TRBV6-2 or TRBV6-3 and TRBJ2-4; no definite D call. Trimming removed 6 bases at V and 7 bases at J, with 10 bases between. The germline V gene has CDR1 MNHEY and CDR2 SVGEGT. CDR3 length equals 12 residues.